The entry below describes one TCR beta chain. Antigen specificity is unknown. This record belongs to a study of breast tumors, draining lymph nodes, adjacent tissues. Samples came from axillary lymph nodes draining the breast cancer. Study results and limitations: Tumor T cell lymph node origin was a supported hypothesis, not proven. Most tumor T cells seemingly derive from lymph node, then expand in tumor. Compared with lymph nodes, tumors were less diverse; compared with nontumor tissue, more. Compared with basal-like, luminal-like tumors shared significantly more repertoire with nontumor tissue.

A single record per CDR3 protein comes from TCRdb applying MiXCR to the multiplex PCR reads. The repertoire holds 150,000 to 250,000 distinct CDR3 sequences, 31% seen once, with 4.3% in the top ten. Germline V lookup: CDR1 SGHNT, CDR2 YYREEE (reference sequence). This CDR3 has 16 amino acids. V gave up 0 bases and J gave up 4 bases, with 16 bases separating them. The TCR sequence derives from a female donor with breast cancer. Some clones in this sample may be carry-over from other donors' samples. The chain recombines TRBV5-4 with TRBJ1-2; D might be TRBD1 (6 bases). The material sequenced was axillary lymph node tissue. The CDR3 DNA reads as TGTGCCAGCAGCTTGGGCTTCCCGGGGGCCGGCTATGGCTACACCTTC. This gives the protein CASSLGFPGAGYGYTF.